These T cell receptor beta chains were read from a single sample in a study of cytomegalovirus exposure and HLA in healthy donors. TCRdb's copy holds only in-frame clones and misses some; the assay was immunoSEQ multiplex PCR. The table lists 170,000 or so clones, more than 80% of them singletons, with around 5% in the top ten. The sample comprised PBMCs. Receptor source: a man aged 18 to 30 in good health and CMV-seronegative. Each CDR3 is given with its conserved first and last residue. The D gene is left open where the match is weak. Clone size is not always given. Where it is, it says once, few, many or a class for expanded clones.

V: TRBV10-2
D: .
size: .
J: TRBJ2-7
CDR3: CASRGDSLGYEQYF
DNA: TGCGCCAGCAGGGGGGACTCCCTGGGCTACGAGCAGTACTTC

V: TRBV10-3
D: TRBD1
size: .
J: TRBJ2-1
CDR3: CAIRHTGGNEQFF
DNA: TGTGCCATCAGACATACAGGGGGCAATGAGCAGTTCTTC

V: TRBV7-9
D: .
size: once
J: TRBJ2-5
CDR3: CASSFLGGEGETQYF
DNA: TGTGCCAGCAGCTTCCTCGGCGGAGAGGGAGAGACCCAGTACTTC

V: TRBV27
D: .
size: .
J: TRBJ2-2
CDR3: CASSLLRPPGELFF
DNA: TGTGCCAGCAGTTTATTGCGCCCACCCGGGGAGCTGTTTTTT

V: TRBV7-8
D: TRBD2
size: once
J: TRBJ2-5
CDR3: CASSFRGLHQETQYF
DNA: TGTGCCAGCAGCTTTCGGGGACTACACCAAGAGACCCAGTACTTC

V: TRBV19
D: TRBD1
size: .
J: TRBJ1-5
CDR3: CASSIGTGVNQPQHF
DNA: TGTGCCAGTAGTATAGGGACAGGGGTAAATCAGCCCCAGCATTTT

V: TRBV25-1
D: .
size: .
J: TRBJ2-2
CDR3: CASRANTGELFF
DNA: TGTGCCAGCAGAGCCAACACCGGGGAGCTGTTTTTT

V: TRBV5-1
D: TRBD2
size: .
J: TRBJ2-7
CDR3: CASSQTSGNSYEQYF
DNA: TGCGCCAGCAGCCAGACTAGCGGGAACTCCTACGAGCAGTACTTC

V: TRBV5-3
D: TRBD1
size: .
J: TRBJ2-3
CDR3: CARRQGEENTQYF
DNA: TGTGCCAGAAGACAGGGGGAAGAGAATACGCAGTATTTT

V: TRBV6-5
D: .
size: .
J: TRBJ2-7
CDR3: CASSYDWRLHEQYF
DNA: TGTGCCAGCAGTTATGACTGGCGGCTACACGAGCAGTACTTC

V: TRBV2
D: .
size: .
J: TRBJ1-1
CDR3: CASSVRRGMNTEAFF
DNA: TGTGCCAGCAGTGTTCGTCGGGGGATGAACACTGAAGCTTTCTTT

V: TRBV30
D: .
size: .
J: TRBJ1-1
CDR3: CAWINRQRSNTEAFF
DNA: TGTGCCTGGATAAATCGACAGAGATCGAACACTGAAGCTTTCTTT

V: TRBV19
D: .
size: once
J: TRBJ1-1
CDR3: CASTGHFNTEAFF
DNA: TGTGCCAGTACGGGACACTTCAACACTGAAGCTTTCTTT

V: TRBV5-1
D: .
size: .
J: TRBJ2-7
CDR3: CASSFSFSPSYEQYF
DNA: TGCGCCAGCAGCTTCTCTTTTTCCCCCTCCTACGAGCAGTACTTC

V: TRBV11-2
D: TRBD2
size: .
J: TRBJ2-3
CDR3: CASSLDSERETDTQYF
DNA: TGTGCCAGCAGCTTAGATTCAGAGCGGGAGACAGATACGCAGTATTTT

V: TRBV10-3
D: TRBD1
size: .
J: TRBJ2-6
CDR3: CAISEGGTGANVLTF
DNA: TGTGCCATCAGTGAAGGGGGCACTGGGGCCAACGTCCTGACTTTC

V: TRBV27
D: .
size: .
J: TRBJ1-1
CDR3: CASSHLSGDLNTEAFF
DNA: TGTGCCAGCAGTCACCTGAGCGGGGACCTTAACACTGAAGCTTTCTTT

V: TRBV4-2
D: .
size: .
J: TRBJ2-3
CDR3: CASSQDEGRIPTDTQYF
DNA: TGTGCCAGCAGCCAAGATGAGGGGAGGATACCCACAGATACGCAGTATTTT

V: TRBV19
D: TRBD1
size: once
J: TRBJ1-1
CDR3: CASHTGVQGNTEAFF
DNA: TGTGCCAGTCATACAGGGGTCCAGGGGAACACTGAAGCTTTCTTT

V: TRBV2
D: .
size: .
J: TRBJ2-1
CDR3: CARGRVQGSDEQFF
DNA: TGTGCCAGGGGCAGAGTACAGGGCTCGGATGAGCAGTTCTTC

V: TRBV7-8
D: .
size: .
J: TRBJ2-7
CDR3: CASSLPRQIPYEQYF
DNA: TGTGCCAGCAGCTTACCCAGGCAAATCCCCTACGAGCAGTACTTC

V: TRBV5-1
D: TRBD1
size: .
J: TRBJ2-7
CDR3: CASSSHPGQGVPEQYF
DNA: TGCGCCAGCAGCTCACACCCGGGACAGGGGGTTCCCGAGCAGTACTTC

V: TRBV6-6
D: .
size: .
J: TRBJ2-7
CDR3: CASSSLDSIYEQYF
DNA: TGTGCCAGCAGTTCCCTGGACAGTATCTACGAGCAGTACTTC

V: TRBV29-1
D: .
size: few
J: TRBJ2-7
CDR3: CSVLSPRETYEQYF
DNA: TGCAGCGTTCTAAGTCCAAGAGAGACCTACGAGCAGTACTTC

V: TRBV2
D: TRBD1
size: .
J: TRBJ2-3
CDR3: CASRAGTGPDTDTQYF
DNA: TGTGCCAGCAGAGCCGGGACAGGGCCCGACACAGATACGCAGTATTTT

V: TRBV27
D: TRBD1
size: .
J: TRBJ1-1
CDR3: CASSDFYGTGEAFF
DNA: TGTGCCAGCAGTGACTTTTACGGGACAGGAGAAGCTTTCTTT

V: TRBV6-1
D: .
size: .
J: TRBJ2-1
CDR3: CASSEGLEGAGEQFF
DNA: TGTGCCAGCAGTGAAGGTCTCGAGGGAGCTGGCGAGCAGTTCTTC

V: TRBV6-4
D: TRBD2
size: .
J: TRBJ2-7
CDR3: CASSYTSGSGEQYF
DNA: TGTGCCAGCAGTTATACTAGCGGGAGTGGAGAGCAGTACTTC

V: TRBV6-4
D: TRBD1
size: .
J: TRBJ2-7
CDR3: CASSEAGTDEQYF
DNA: TGTGCCAGCAGTGAGGCCGGGACAGACGAGCAGTACTTC

V: TRBV7-6
D: .
size: .
J: TRBJ1-5
CDR3: CASSLAGGGGQPQHF
DNA: TGTGCCAGCAGCTTAGCGGGGGGCGGGGGTCAGCCCCAGCATTTT

V: TRBV10-2
D: TRBD1
size: .
J: TRBJ1-4
CDR3: CASSETSGQGREKLFF
DNA: TGCGCCAGCAGTGAGACGTCGGGACAGGGACGCGAAAAACTGTTTTTT

V: TRBV6-5
D: TRBD1
size: few
J: TRBJ1-1
CDR3: CASRQGAWGTEAFF
DNA: TGTGCCAGCAGACAGGGGGCTTGGGGCACTGAAGCTTTCTTT

V: TRBV11-2
D: .
size: .
J: TRBJ1-6
CDR3: CASSLEGMAHRLHF
DNA: TGTGCCAGCAGCTTAGAAGGGATGGCCCACAGGCTCCACTTT

V: TRBV5-4
D: .
size: .
J: TRBJ2-3
CDR3: CASSRTDTDTQYF
DNA: TGTGCCAGCAGCCGGACTGACACAGATACGCAGTATTTT

V: TRBV18
D: TRBD1
size: .
J: TRBJ2-2
CDR3: CASSPGTGNTGELFF
DNA: TGTGCCAGCTCACCAGGGACAGGGAACACCGGGGAGCTGTTTTTT

V: TRBV18
D: TRBD2
size: .
J: TRBJ2-1
CDR3: CASSTSGYNEQFF
DNA: TGTGCCAGCTCGACTAGCGGTTACAATGAGCAGTTCTTC

V: TRBV2
D: TRBD2
size: .
J: TRBJ2-5
CDR3: CASSGGPSGAIQETQYF
DNA: TGTGCCAGCAGTGGGGGCCCTAGCGGGGCGATCCAAGAGACCCAGTACTTC

V: TRBV6-5
D: .
size: .
J: TRBJ2-3
CDR3: CASSYSRIGDTQYF
DNA: TGTGCCAGCAGTTACTCGAGGATAGGAGATACGCAGTATTTT

V: TRBV13
D: .
size: .
J: TRBJ2-7
CDR3: CASSLGAESEQYF
DNA: TGTGCCAGCAGCTTAGGTGCGGAGTCCGAGCAGTACTTC

V: TRBV9
D: TRBD1
size: .
J: TRBJ1-2
CDR3: CASSVRPGQGTLNYGYTF
DNA: TGTGCCAGCAGCGTTCGACCGGGACAGGGAACCCTTAACTATGGCTACACCTTC

V: TRBV5-1
D: TRBD2
size: once
J: TRBJ2-1
CDR3: CAITGLAGGNEQFF
DNA: TGCGCCATCACTGGACTAGCGGGGGGCAATGAGCAGTTCTTC

V: TRBV4-3
D: .
size: once
J: TRBJ2-1
CDR3: CASSQDYNNEQFF
DNA: TGCGCCAGCAGCCAAGACTATAACAATGAGCAGTTCTTC

V: TRBV18
D: TRBD2
size: .
J: TRBJ2-3
CDR3: CASSPPGLAGGLDTQYF
DNA: TGTGCCAGCTCACCGCCGGGACTAGCGGGAGGATTAGATACGCAGTATTTT

V: TRBV9
D: .
size: .
J: TRBJ2-2
CDR3: CASSEGVGSWTGELFF
DNA: TGTGCCAGCAGCGAGGGGGTTGGGAGCTGGACCGGGGAGCTGTTTTTT

V: TRBV4-2
D: .
size: .
J: TRBJ1-4
CDR3: CASSQGAGLTTNEKLFF
DNA: TGTGCCAGCAGCCAAGGGGCAGGACTAACAACTAATGAAAAACTGTTTTTT

V: TRBV9
D: TRBD1
size: .
J: TRBJ1-1
CDR3: CASSVGIGTGYTEAFF
DNA: TGTGCCAGCAGCGTAGGCATTGGGACAGGGTACACTGAAGCTTTCTTT

V: TRBV6-5
D: .
size: few
J: TRBJ2-7
CDR3: CASSYSTAYEQYF
DNA: TGTGCCAGCAGTTACTCGACAGCCTACGAGCAGTACTTC

V: TRBV5-1
D: .
size: .
J: TRBJ2-6
CDR3: CASSPRTGSGANVLTF
DNA: TGCGCCAGCAGCCCCCGAACAGGTTCCGGGGCCAACGTCCTGACTTTC

V: TRBV11-3
D: TRBD1
size: .
J: TRBJ1-6
CDR3: CASSATGGRTGDSPLHF
DNA: TGTGCCAGCAGCGCCACAGGGGGCCGAACCGGGGATTCACCCCTCCACTTT

V: TRBV2
D: TRBD1
size: .
J: TRBJ1-1
CDR3: CASSAPGQGMNTEAFF
DNA: TGTGCCAGCAGTGCCCCGGGACAGGGAATGAACACTGAAGCTTTCTTT